This TCR beta chain is from a study of blood T cell repertoires in COVID-19. Study summary: The samples span acute and convalescent COVID-19 from the United States, Italy and Spain. PBMCs, B-cell-depleted T cells, or T cells were the source of the cDNA or gDNA that made up the material.

CDR3 length equals 13 residues. V was trimmed by 1 base and J by 3 bases, leaving 6 bases between them. Germline V gives CDR1 LGHNA, CDR2 YNFKEQ. Original processing methods: By means of reference gene primer amplification, nucleated cell counts were estimated. Profiling relied on immunoSEQ multiplex PCR, and the TCRdb table lists in-frame clones only, not all of them. V and J calls and clone size follow that table, whereas D and trimming were derived from the DNA. Of 100,000 to 120,000 clones in the sample, around 68% were seen once. This sequence was found in a woman in her fifties or sixties with acute or convalescent COVID-19. The sequencing sample was made of peripheral blood. This chain uses TRBV4-2 with TRBJ2-5, with D unresolved. For the CDR3, the DNA is TGTGCCAGCAGCCAAGGCGGAAAAGAGACCCAGTACTTC. Amino acid sequence: CASSQGGKETQYF.